This T cell receptor beta chain is drawn from a study of blood T cells in healthy people across ages. The CDR3 runs to 15 residues. V was clipped by 3 bases and J by 4 bases, with 15 bases between them. Germline V gene data show CDR1 as KGHSH and CDR2 as LQKENI. This clonotype was seen ten or more times. What it recognizes is unknown. Using a J-beta primer mix together with a sample-barcoded 5' primer, a second PCR was run for roughly 7 to 11 cycles. From each sample, at least 3 million paired-end reads containing CDR3 were obtained. TCRdb independently ran MiXCR on the 5' RACE reads; one entry per CDR3 protein. The sample has hundreds of thousands of distinct CDR3 sequences; more than 25% are singletons. Healthy Caucasian individuals from Russia aged about 6 to 100 were enrolled as donors. General observations from the study: Per million T cells, TCR beta diversity dropped roughly linearly as age increased.

The chain employs TRBV18 and TRBJ1-2; maybe TRBD1 (5 bases). Sequencing used blood. This TCR derives from a woman of 80 years or more in good health. CDR3 in amino acids: CASSPGDPGIYGYTF. CDR3 nucleotides: TGTGCCAGCTCACCGGGGGACCCTGGCATCTATGGCTACACCTTC. Combining the CDR3 with reference TRBV18 and TRBJ1-2 gives the whole variable domain NAGVMQNPRHLVRRRGQEARLRCSPMKGHSHVYWYRQLPEEGLKFMVYLQKENIIDESGMPKERFSAEFPKEGPSILRIQQVVRGDSAAYFCASSPGDPGIYGYTFGSGTRLTVV.